This TCR beta chain comes out of a study of T cell repertoires in cytomegalovirus infection. Study summary: Recently identified HLA-C-restricted CMV epitopes were used, and well-studied HLA-B-restricted CMV epitopes were used as well. Points from the study as a whole: What dominated the ex vivo response were HLA-C-restricted CMV-specific TCR beta clonotypes.

In its sample, this clonotype was seen a few times. The antigen is unknown. Each CDR3 protein gets one entry after TCRdb re-called the reads with MiXCR. The data show approximately 1,000,000 distinct CDR3 sequences, roughly 30% seen once. The CDR3 is made up of 15 amino acids. V shed 5 bases and J 3 bases; nucleotides not matched to a gene: 7. This TCR was recovered from a human donor in good health (CMV status not recorded). Some clones in this sample may be carry-over from other donors' samples. The J gene is TRBJ2-5, the V gene TRBV12-3 or TRBV12-4; TRBD1 matches 9 bases. The sequences come from cultured CD8+ T cells from PBMCs, collected from culture after CMV antigen stimulation. CDR3 loop: CASSPRRQGEETQYF. In nucleotides, the CDR3 is TGTGCCAGCAGTCCTAGAAGACAGGGGGAAGAGACCCAGTACTTC.